This T cell receptor beta chain was recorded in a study of radiotherapy plus CTLA-4 blockade in lung cancer. Profiling relied on immunoSEQ multiplex PCR, and the TCRdb table lists in-frame clones only, not all of them. The sample has about 36,000 clones; 55% to 80% are singletons. V trimming: 4 bases; J trimming: 8 bases; junction bases outside the gene matches: 9. Germline V gene lookup returns CDR1 SGHNT and CDR2 YENEEA. The CDR3 spans 15 residues. The chain recombines TRBV11-3 with TRBJ1-4, with 8 bases that match TRBD1. The receptor's source is a human donor with non-small cell lung cancer who had stable disease on radiotherapy plus ipilimumab. This sample comprised peripheral blood, obtained from a patient treated with radiotherapy plus ipilimumab. In DNA form, the CDR3 reads TGTGCCAGCAGCTCAGTGGACAGGGATGGAGAAAAACTGTTTTTT. Its protein is CASSSVDRDGEKLFF.